The T cell receptor (beta chain) under discussion was sequenced for a study of vaccination and CD4 T cells after COVID-19. Study in general: Blood was drawn a median around 70 days post second dose, range 14 to 241. Each of a few convalescent patients provided samples at day 14 and again at days 161 to 241 post-vaccination.

Time point noted: late sampling 161 to 241 days after vaccination in a few convalescent patients. There are 14 residues in the CDR3. Germline loops: CDR1 DFQATT, CDR2 SNEGSKA (reference sequence). V lost 8 bases and J lost 0, with 14 bases in between. TCRdb fed the PCR reads into MiXCR, producing one record per CDR3 protein. Altogether just over 35,000 distinct CDR3 sequences are present, 36% being singletons, with the ten largest covering roughly 5.9%. In the case of this clonotype: Its cognate antigen is unknown.

Overall study findings and caveats: Analysis of convalescent patients found that 304 of 307 vaccine-specific clones were spike mono-reactive.

The clonotype comes from a human donor who had recovered from COVID-19. This specimen consisted of CD4+ T cells from blood, obtained about 7 months after SARS-CoV-2 vaccination. The rearrangement joins TRBV20-1 to TRBJ2-4, with D possibly being TRBD2 (6 bases). CDR3 amino acids: CSSFGGLAKNIQYF. The CDR3 DNA sequence: TGCAGTTCCTTCGGAGGGTTAGCCAAAAACATTCAGTACTTC.